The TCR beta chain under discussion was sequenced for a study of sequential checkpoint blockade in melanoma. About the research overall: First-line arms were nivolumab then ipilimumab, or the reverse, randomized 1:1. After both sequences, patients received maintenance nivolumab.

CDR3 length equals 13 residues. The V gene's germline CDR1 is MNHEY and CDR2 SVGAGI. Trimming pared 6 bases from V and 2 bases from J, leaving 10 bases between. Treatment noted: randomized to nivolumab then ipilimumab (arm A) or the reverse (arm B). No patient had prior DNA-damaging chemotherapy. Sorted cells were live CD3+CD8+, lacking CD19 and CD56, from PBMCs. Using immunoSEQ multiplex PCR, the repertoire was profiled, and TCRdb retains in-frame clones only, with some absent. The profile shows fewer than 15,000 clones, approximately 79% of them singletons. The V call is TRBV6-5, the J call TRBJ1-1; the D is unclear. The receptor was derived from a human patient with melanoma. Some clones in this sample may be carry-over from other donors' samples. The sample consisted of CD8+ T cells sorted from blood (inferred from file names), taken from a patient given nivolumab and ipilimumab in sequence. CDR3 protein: CASRLSLNTEAFF. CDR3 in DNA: TGTGCCAGCAGACTGTCTCTTAACACTGAAGCTTTCTTT.